Here is one T cell receptor (beta chain) with its context. Its antigen is unidentified. This entry comes from a study of regulatory T cells in long-lasting Graves disease. Study findings and constraints: Patients whose Graves' disease persisted exhibited lower TCR diversity than those newly diagnosed.

The CDR3 sequence is 13 residues long. V lost 4 bases and J lost 12, with 16 bases in between. CDR1 and CDR2 (germline): MNHEY, SMNVEV (reference sequence). Libraries of TCR beta came from iRepertoire HTBI primers plus Arm-PCR of CDR3 regions. Original analysis: Identification across samples found 60 to 75 TRBV and approximately 15 TRBJ segments. Using its own MiXCR run on the multiplex PCR reads, TCRdb lists one record per CDR3 protein. The V and J calls were determined by TCRdb, not by the authors. Seen here are 400,000 to 500,000 distinct CDR3 sequences, 14% observed once, and the top ten hold over 15%. Specified time point: newly diagnosed GD, antithyroid drugs for less than 3 months. From RNA extracted from PBMCs, the TCR library was made. In addition, the sample was reused for a study of T cells in Graves' hyperthyroidism and ophthalmopathy. That source notes: HTBI primers drove first-round RT-PCR of the TCR CDR3.

This chain uses TRBV27 with TRBJ2-1, with D possibly TRBD2 on 5 matching bases. The source is a woman aged 45-65 years with Graves disease. The input for sequencing was peripheral blood mononuclear cells (PBMCs), taken at new diagnosis, from a patient treated with antithyroid drugs. Written as DNA, the CDR3 is TGTGCCAGCAGTTATGGGCAGACCGAGGGGCAGTTCTTC. Its protein is CASSYGQTEGQFF.